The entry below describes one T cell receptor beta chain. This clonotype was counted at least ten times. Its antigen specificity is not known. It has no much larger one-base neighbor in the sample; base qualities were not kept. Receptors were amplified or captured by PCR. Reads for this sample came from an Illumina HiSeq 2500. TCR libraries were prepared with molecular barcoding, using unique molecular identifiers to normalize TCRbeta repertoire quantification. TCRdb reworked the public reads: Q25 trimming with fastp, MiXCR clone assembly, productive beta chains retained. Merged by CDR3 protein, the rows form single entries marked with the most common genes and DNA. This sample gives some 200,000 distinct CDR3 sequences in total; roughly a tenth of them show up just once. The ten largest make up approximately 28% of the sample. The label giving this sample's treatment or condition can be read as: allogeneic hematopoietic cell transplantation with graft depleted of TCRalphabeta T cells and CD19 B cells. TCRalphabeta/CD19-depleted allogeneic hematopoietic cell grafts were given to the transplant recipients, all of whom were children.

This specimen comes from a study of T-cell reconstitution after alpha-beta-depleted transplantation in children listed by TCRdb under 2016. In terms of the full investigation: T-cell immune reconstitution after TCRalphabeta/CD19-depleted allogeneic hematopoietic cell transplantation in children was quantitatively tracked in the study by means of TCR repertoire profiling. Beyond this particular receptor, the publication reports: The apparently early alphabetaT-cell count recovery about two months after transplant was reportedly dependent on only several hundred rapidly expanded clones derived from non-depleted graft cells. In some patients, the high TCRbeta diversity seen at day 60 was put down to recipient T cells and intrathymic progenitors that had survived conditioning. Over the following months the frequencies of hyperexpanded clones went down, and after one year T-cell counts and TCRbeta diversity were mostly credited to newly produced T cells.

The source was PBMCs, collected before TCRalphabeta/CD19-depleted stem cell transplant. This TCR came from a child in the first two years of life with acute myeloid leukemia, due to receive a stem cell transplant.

The CDR3 region: CSVGVEGPYHRDGYTF. In nucleotides, the sequence is TGCAGCGTTGGAGTTGAAGGGCCTTACCACCGGGATGGCTACACCTTC. The sequence links TRBV29-1 to TRBJ1-2; the D gene lacks a confident call. From the germline V gene, CDR1 is SQVTM and CDR2 is ANQGSEA. The cysteine opens and the phenylalanine closes a CDR3 of 16 amino acids. Of the read, only the CDR3 DNA is kept; its 48 bases are in frame from base 1. V gives up 4 bases and J gives up 6 bases, and the segment between their germline ends measures 24 bases.